This T cell receptor beta chain comes out of a study of cytomegalovirus exposure and HLA in healthy donors. Worth noting for this clone: Its target is not known.

Findings and limits, study-wide: Presence/absence analyses assumed roughly uniform sequencing depth across donors. The majority of CMV-associated TCR beta chains were reported as apparently HLA-restricted in a later analysis. Across HLA loci, a later analysis found differing TCR association rates, with DRB1 most and HLA-C fewest. In an earlier analysis, most TCR beta V segments were productive about 87% or about 30% of the time.

Primers included in the PCR were 60 Vbeta and 13 Jbeta primers. Clones were sequenced by immunoSEQ multiplex PCR, and TCRdb holds only the in-frame ones, with some missing. The data show 110,000 or so clones, over 60% seen once. The sequence came from a man aged 18 to 35 in good health and CMV-seropositive. The sequenced sample consisted of PBMCs.

The CDR3 sequence: CASSLAVGPTGGYEQYF. Written as DNA, the CDR3 is TGTGCCAGCAGCTTGGCCGTGGGGCCGACAGGGGGCTACGAGCAGTACTTC. J is TRBJ2-5 and V is TRBV5-5, with 9 bases matching TRBD1. The J call may be incorrect, as the DNA end agrees better with TRBJ2-7. The CDR3 is made up of 17 amino acids. Germline CDR1 is SGHKS and CDR2 is YYEKEE (reference sequence).